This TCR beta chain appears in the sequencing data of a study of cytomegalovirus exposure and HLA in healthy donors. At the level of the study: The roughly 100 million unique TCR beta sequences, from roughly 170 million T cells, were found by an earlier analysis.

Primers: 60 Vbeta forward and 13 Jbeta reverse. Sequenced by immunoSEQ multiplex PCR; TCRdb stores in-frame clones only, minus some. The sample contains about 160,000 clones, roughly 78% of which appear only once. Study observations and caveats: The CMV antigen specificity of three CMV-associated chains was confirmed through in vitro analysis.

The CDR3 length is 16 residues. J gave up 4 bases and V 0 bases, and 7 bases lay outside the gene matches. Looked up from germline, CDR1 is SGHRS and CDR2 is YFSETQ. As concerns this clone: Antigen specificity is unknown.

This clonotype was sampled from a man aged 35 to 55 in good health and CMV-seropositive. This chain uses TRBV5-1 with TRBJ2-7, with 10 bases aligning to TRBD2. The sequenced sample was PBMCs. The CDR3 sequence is CASSLGPSLAGYEQYF. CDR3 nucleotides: TGCGCCAGCAGCTTGGGGCCCTCACTAGCGGGGTACGAGCAGTACTTC.